The 18 T cell receptor beta chains below come from one sample, sequenced in a study of graft-versus-host responses after intestinal transplantation. Which antigens these TCRs recognize remains unknown. The method was immunoSEQ multiplex PCR; TCRdb's version includes in-frame clones alone and lacks a portion of them. The data show 85,000 to 100,000 clones, 80% to 95% seen once. Sequencing was performed on unstimulated CD4+ T cells sorted from spleen or lymph node cells, taken before intestinal transplant. Receptor source: a human donor who received an intestinal transplant.

The chain has TRBV29-1 and TRBJ2-1, with 14 bases lining up with TRBD2. The CDR3 consists of 13 residues. The V gene end was trimmed by 7 bases and the J gene end by 10 bases; junction bases not matched to a gene: 6. Germline V gene lookup returns CDR1 SQVTM and CDR2 ANQGSEA. The CDR3 DNA follows: TGCAGCGATCGGACTAGCGGGAGGCGAGAGCAGTTCTTC. Encoded protein: CSDRTSGRREQFF.

This rearrangement joins TRBV19 to TRBJ1-5; D unclear. V dropped 9 bases and J dropped 2 bases, with 17 bases sitting between them. CDR1 is LNHDA, CDR2 SQIVND, per germline (reference sequence). The CDR3 loop spans 15 amino acids. CDR3 residues: CASRGSSLGNQPQHF. The CDR3 DNA is TGTGCCAGCAGAGGGTCCAGTTTGGGCAATCAGCCCCAGCATTTT.

The table lists this clone with a count of one. The V and J genes are TRBV29-1 and TRBJ2-5; TRBD1 matches 7 bases. With V trimmed by 6 bases and J by 4 bases, 5 bases remained unmatched. The CDR3 extends over 12 amino acids. The germline V gene encodes CDR1 SQVTM and CDR2 ANQGSEA. CDR3 loop: CSVGQVRETQYF. The CDR3 nucleotides are TGCAGCGTCGGACAGGTCCGAGAGACCCAGTACTTC.

The V and J genes are TRBV7-2 and TRBJ2-1; D might be TRBD1 (7 bases). The CDR3 sequence is 16 residues long. The germline gives CDR1 SGHTA, CDR2 FQGNSA. Trimming took 6 bases from V and 5 from J, leaving 20 bases between them. The CDR3: CASRLGTGTANNEQFF. The CDR3 nucleotides read TGTGCCAGCAGGCTAGGGACTGGGACAGCAAACAATGAGCAGTTCTTC.

The rearrangement links TRBV5-1 to TRBJ2-1, with 8 bases identical to TRBD2. The trim removed 1 base at V and 0 bases at J, leaving 0 bases unmatched. Per germline, CDR1 SGHRS and CDR2 YFSETQ. This CDR3 comprises 15 residues. The CDR3 reads CASSLTSGSYNEQFF. Written as DNA, the CDR3 is TGCGCCAGCAGCTTGACTAGCGGCTCCTACAATGAGCAGTTCTTC.

The chain joins TRBV15 to TRBJ2-1; D is perhaps TRBD2 (5 bases). The germline V gene encodes CDR1 LNHNV and CDR2 YYDKDF (reference sequence). Trimming removed 2 bases from V and 8 bases from J, with 19 bases in between. CDR3 size: 16 residues. Written as DNA, the CDR3 is TGTGCCACCAGCAGAATCCAGATGACTACTCCGGATGAGCAGTTCTTC. Its protein product is CATSRIQMTTPDEQFF. The entire variable domain, with the rest obtained from reference TRBV15 and TRBJ2-1, is as follows: DAMVIQNPRYQVTQFGKPVTLSCSQTLNHNVMYWYQQKSSQAPKLLFHYYDKDFNNEADTPDNFQSRRPNTSFCFLDIRSPGLGDTAMYLCATSRIQMTTPDEQFFGPGTRLTVL.

The chain links TRBV30 to TRBJ1-5; perhaps TRBD1 as D (5 bases). With 1 base removed from V and 4 bases from J, the gap between germline ends came to 11 bases. This CDR3 region has 14 residues. The germline V gene has CDR1 GTSNPN and CDR2 SVGIG (reference sequence). In DNA form, the CDR3 reads TGTGCCTGGAGTGCGCAGGGATCGAATCAGCCCCAGCATTTT. This codes for CAWSAQGSNQPQHF.

The gene calls are TRBV11-2 and TRBJ2-7, with TRBD1 matching over 7 bases. The trim removed 9 bases at V and 2 bases at J, leaving 10 bases unmatched. Germline CDR1 and CDR2: SGHAT and FQNNGV. The CDR3 totals 14 residues. The CDR3 nucleotides are TGTGCCAGTCGGACGCCGGGACAGACCTACGAGCAGTACTTC. Encoded protein: CASRTPGQTYEQYF.

The chain uses TRBV19 and TRBJ2-2; D ambiguous. The V and J ends lost 6 bases and 3 bases respectively, with 5 bases between them. There are 12 residues in the CDR3. Germline CDR1 reads LNHDA; CDR2 reads SQIVND (reference sequence). In DNA form, the CDR3 reads TGTGCCAGTAGGTACTACACCGGGGAGCTGTTTTTT. It specifies CASRYYTGELFF.

This clone was counted between two and nine times. The chain is built from TRBV29-1 and TRBJ1-3; D is unclear. Germline loops: CDR1 SQVTM, CDR2 ANQGSEA. CDR3 length equals 13 residues. V shed 6 bases and J shed 0 bases, with 9 bases lying between them. The CDR3 loop reads CSVRESSGNTIYF. DNA for the CDR3: TGCAGCGTGAGGGAGTCCTCTGGAAACACCATATATTTT.

The chain carries TRBV5-1 and TRBJ1-6; TRBD1 agrees at 9 bases. The trim removed 2 bases at V and 7 bases at J, leaving 4 bases unmatched. The CDR3 loop spans 15 amino acids. Germline V gene lookup returns CDR1 SGHRS and CDR2 YFSETQ. The CDR3 region has the DNA TGCGCCAGCAGCTTCGGACAGGGGAGGAATTCACCCCTCCACTTT. It specifies CASSFGQGRNSPLHF.

This clone showed up just once. The chain uses TRBV2 and TRBJ1-2, with TRBD1 identical over 7 bases. This CDR3 is built from 19 residues. V gave up 4 bases and J gave up 4 bases; unmatched junction bases: 21. Per germline, CDR1 SNHLY and CDR2 FYNNEI. The CDR3 protein is CASSVMVYRTGASVYGYTF. The CDR3 coding sequence is TGTGCCAGCAGTGTAATGGTCTACCGGACAGGAGCTTCCGTCTATGGCTACACCTTC.

The chain carries TRBV2 and TRBJ1-2; D is perhaps TRBD1 (6 bases). Trimming left V 6 bases short and J 3 bases short, with 17 bases between. Germline V gives CDR1 SNHLY, CDR2 FYNNEI. The CDR3 covers 15 residues. Here the CDR3 reads CASRDGTYRHYGYTF. In DNA, the CDR3 is TGTGCCAGCAGGGATGGGACATATCGCCACTATGGCTACACCTTC. Complete variable domain (other parts from reference TRBV2 and TRBJ1-2): EPEVTQTPSHQVTQMGQEVILRCVPISNHLYFYWYRQILGQKVEFLVSFYNNEISEKSEIFDDQFSVERPDGSNFTLKIRSTKLEDSAMYFCASRDGTYRHYGYTFGSGTRLTVV.

The chain joins TRBV19 to TRBJ2-7; possibly TRBD2 for D (7 bases). The CDR3 sequence is 13 residues long. Trimming stripped 2 bases from V and 6 bases from J, with 11 bases between. Germline CDR1 and CDR2: LNHDA and SQIVND (reference sequence). The CDR3: CASSIRGAGEQYF. The CDR3 nucleotides read TGTGCCAGTAGTATACGGGGGGCGGGCGAGCAGTACTTC.

This chain uses TRBV13 with TRBJ2-3; TRBD2 matches 7 bases. Looked up from germline, CDR1 is PRHDT and CDR2 is FYEKMQ (reference sequence). Trimming at V came to 2 bases and at J to 1 base, leaving 0 bases not matched to a gene. CDR3 size: 14 residues. The CDR3 is CASSLLAGTDTQYF. DNA for the CDR3: TGTGCCAGCAGCTTACTAGCGGGCACAGATACGCAGTATTTT.

The rearrangement links TRBV6-5 to TRBJ2-7; TRBD1 matches at 9 bases. The V gene end was trimmed by 6 bases and the J gene end by 3 bases; junction bases not matched to a gene: 9. Germline values: CDR1 MNHEY, CDR2 SVGAGI. The CDR3 sequence is 15 residues long. The CDR3 DNA reads as TGTGCCAGCAGGTCTACCGGGACAGGGAGCTACGAGCAGTACTTC. This sequence encodes CASRSTGTGSYEQYF.

This chain uses TRBV4-1 with TRBJ2-2; perhaps TRBD2 as D (6 bases). CDR1 and CDR2 from the germline V gene are MGHRA and YSYEKL. CDR3 length: 16 residues. Between the trimmed V and J ends, which lost 1 base and 1 base, there was a span of 10 bases. The CDR3 bases are TGCGCCAGCAGCCAAGTGGCGGGAAGGAACACCGGGGAGCTGTTTTTT. This sequence encodes CASSQVAGRNTGELFF.

This sequence joins TRBV28 and TRBJ2-7; TRBD2 might be the D (7 bases). V gave up 6 bases and J gave up 2 bases, with 17 bases separating them. The CDR3 length is 15 residues. In germline, CDR1 is MDHEN, CDR2 SYDVKM. The CDR3 coding sequence is TGTGCCAGCAGAGGCGGGGGCCGGCCGGCCTACGAGCAGTACTTC. It specifies CASRGGGRPAYEQYF.